The following is a T cell receptor (beta chain) sequence with its context. This CDR3 spans 11 amino acids. Germline CDR1 is SGHVS and CDR2 is FQNEAQ. The germline V and J ends were trimmed by 5 bases and 4 bases, with 5 bases remaining between them. The sample is drawn from a study of blood T cell repertoires in COVID-19. Study-level background: The United States, Italy and Spain provided the acute and convalescent COVID-19 samples. T cells, B-cell-depleted T cells, or PBMCs supplied cDNA or gDNA.

Per the authors' pipeline: How many nucleated cells were present was estimated from reference gene primer amplification. Sequencing was performed with immunoSEQ multiplex PCR; in TCRdb, only in-frame clones are kept and a portion is missing. The D gene and trimming were derived from the DNA, and the V and J assignments and clone size from that table. The table shows approximately 65,000 clones, with around 84% occurring only once. The chain combines TRBV7-8 with TRBJ1-2, with D uncertain. This clonotype was obtained from a middle-aged man with acute or convalescent COVID-19. Material for sequencing was peripheral blood. The CDR3 is CASSLSYGYTF. The DNA of the CDR3 is TGTGCCAGCAGCCTCAGCTATGGCTACACCTTC.